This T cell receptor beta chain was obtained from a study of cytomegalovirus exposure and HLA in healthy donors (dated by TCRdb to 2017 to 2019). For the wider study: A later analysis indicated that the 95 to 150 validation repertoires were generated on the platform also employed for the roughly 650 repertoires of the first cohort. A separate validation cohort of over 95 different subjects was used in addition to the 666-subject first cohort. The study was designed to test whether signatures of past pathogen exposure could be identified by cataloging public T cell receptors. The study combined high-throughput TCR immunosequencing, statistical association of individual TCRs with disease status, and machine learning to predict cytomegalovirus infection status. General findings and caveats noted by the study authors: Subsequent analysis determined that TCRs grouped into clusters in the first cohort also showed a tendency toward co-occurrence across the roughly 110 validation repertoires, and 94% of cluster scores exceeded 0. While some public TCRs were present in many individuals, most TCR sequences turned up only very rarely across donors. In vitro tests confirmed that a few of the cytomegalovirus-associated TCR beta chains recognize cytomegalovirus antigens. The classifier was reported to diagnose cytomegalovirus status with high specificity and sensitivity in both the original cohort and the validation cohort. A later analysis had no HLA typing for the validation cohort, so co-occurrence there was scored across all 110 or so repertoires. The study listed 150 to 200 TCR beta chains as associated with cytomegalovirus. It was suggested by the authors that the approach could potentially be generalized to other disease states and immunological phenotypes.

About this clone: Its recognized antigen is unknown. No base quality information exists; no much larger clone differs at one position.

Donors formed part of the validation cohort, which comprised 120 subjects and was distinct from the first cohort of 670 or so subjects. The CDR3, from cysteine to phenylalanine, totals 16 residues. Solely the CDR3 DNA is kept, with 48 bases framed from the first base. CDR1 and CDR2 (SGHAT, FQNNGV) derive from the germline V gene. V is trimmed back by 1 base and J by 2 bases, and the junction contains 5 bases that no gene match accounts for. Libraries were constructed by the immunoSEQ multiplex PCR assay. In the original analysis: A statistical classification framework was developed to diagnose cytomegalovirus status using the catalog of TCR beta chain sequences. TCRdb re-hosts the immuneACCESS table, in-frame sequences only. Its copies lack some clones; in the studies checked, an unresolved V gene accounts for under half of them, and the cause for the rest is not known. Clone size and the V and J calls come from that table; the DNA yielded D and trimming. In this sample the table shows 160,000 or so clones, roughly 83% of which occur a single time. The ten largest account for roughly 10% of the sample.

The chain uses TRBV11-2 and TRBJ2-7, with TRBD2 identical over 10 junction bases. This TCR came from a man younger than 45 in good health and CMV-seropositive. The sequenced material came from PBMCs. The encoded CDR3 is CASSLGGSGRTYEQYF. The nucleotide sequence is TGTGCCAGCAGCTTAGGGGGTAGCGGGAGGACCTACGAGCAGTACTTC. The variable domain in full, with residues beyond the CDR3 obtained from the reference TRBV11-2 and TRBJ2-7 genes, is EAGVAQSPRYKIIEKRQSVAFWCNPISGHATLYWYQQILGQGPKLLIQFQNNGVVDDSQLPKDRFSAERLKGVDSTLKIQPAKLEDSAVYLCASSLGGSGRTYEQYFGPGTRLTVT.